A selection of T cell receptor beta chains follows, all from one sample in a study of T cell responses to AZD1222 COVID-19 vaccine. Method: immunoSEQ multiplex PCR; TCRdb's copy keeps in-frame clones and lacks some. The profile shows about 150,000 clones, around nine tenths of them singletons. This specimen consisted of peripheral blood, obtained on day 0 of AZD1222 vaccination. Every receptor here comes from an adult in good health. CDR3s include the opening cysteine and the closing phenylalanine or tryptophan. The D gene is left open where the match is weak. Not all rows give a size; the values are once, few, many and, for expanded clones, a class.

j_call v_call d_call clone_size cdr3_nt cdr3_aa
TRBJ2-7 TRBV28 TRBD1 - TGTGCCAGCCGCCCCAACACAGGGGCACCCTACGAGCAGTACTTC CASRPNTGAPYEQYF
TRBJ1-2 TRBV14 - - TGTGCCAGCAGCTTCAGGGCAGGAGCTAACTATGGCTACACCTTC CASSFRAGANYGYTF
TRBJ2-1 TRBV9 - - TGTGCCAGCAGCCAACACCCCGGCCGACTAGATCCAAATGAGCAGTTCTTC CASSQHPGRLDPNEQFF
TRBJ2-1 TRBV24-1 - - TGTGCCACCAGTGACCCCCTCCGGGCGGGCAATGAGCAGTTCTTC CATSDPLRAGNEQFF
TRBJ1-5 TRBV7-8 - - TGTGCCAGCAGCTTACAGGGGAAAGGACAGCCCCAGCATTTT CASSLQGKGQPQHF
TRBJ2-2 TRBV6-1 - - TGTGCCAGCAGTGAAGCGCTTGGAGGGATGGGGAACACCGGGGAGCTGTTTTTT CASSEALGGMGNTGELFF
TRBJ2-1 TRBV19 TRBD2 - TGTGCCAGTAGTAAGGGGCTAGCGGGAGTGGAGCAGTTCTTC CASSKGLAGVEQFF
TRBJ1-2 TRBV29-1 - - TGCAGCGTGGCGACAGTGCATTCTAACTATGGCTACACCTTC CSVATVHSNYGYTF
TRBJ2-7 TRBV29-1 - - TGCAGCGTTGAAGGGCACTCCGGGGCCTACGAGCAGTACTTC CSVEGHSGAYEQYF
TRBJ1-2 TRBV15 - - TGTGCCACCAGCAGATCCGGACAAAACTTCTATGGCTACACCTTC CATSRSGQNFYGYTF
TRBJ1-1 TRBV25-1 - - TGTGCCACCCAAGTTGGGGGAATCACTGAAGCTTTCTTT CATQVGGITEAFF
TRBJ2-1 TRBV4-3 TRBD2 - TGCGCCAGCAGCCAAAGGGGGACTAGCATGAGTGATGAGCAGTTCTTC CASSQRGTSMSDEQFF
TRBJ1-2 TRBV28 - - TGTGCCAGCAGTTTATCTGGCAGGTTGAAGGATGGCTACACCTTC CASSLSGRLKDGYTF
TRBJ1-1 TRBV5-5 - - TGTGCCAGCAGCTTGAAGGGAGACACTGAAGCTTTCTTT CASSLKGDTEAFF
TRBJ2-3 TRBV7-2 TRBD2 - TGTGCCAGCAGCTCCATTAGCGGGAGGATGACAGATACGCAGTATTTT CASSSISGRMTDTQYF
TRBJ2-1 TRBV30 TRBD1 - TGTGCCTGGACGCGGACAGGGGGCAATGAGCAGTTCTTC CAWTRTGGNEQFF
TRBJ2-2 TRBV5-8 TRBD2 - TGTGCCAGCAGCTTTACGGGGAGCGGGAGGTACACCGGGGAGCTGTTTTTT CASSFTGSGRYTGELFF
TRBJ2-7 TRBV25-1 TRBD2 - TGTGCCAGCAGACGGACTAGCGGCTCCTACGAGCAGTACTTC CASRRTSGSYEQYF
TRBJ2-3 TRBV9 TRBD1 - TGTGCCAGCAGCGATGAGGGGGCGGACACAGATACGCAGTATTTT CASSDEGADTDTQYF
TRBJ1-5 TRBV2 - - TGTGCCAGTGCGACCAGGGGCAGCAGCAATCAGCCCCAGCATTTT CASATRGSSNQPQHF
TRBJ1-1 TRBV7-3 - - TGTGCCAGCAGCTTAAGGGTTTCCGAAGCTTTCTTT CASSLRVSEAFF
TRBJ2-2 TRBV5-1 - - TGCGCCAGCAGCTTCCCCGGGGCCGGGGAGCTGTTTTTT CASSFPGAGELFF
TRBJ1-4 TRBV6-5 - - TGTGCCAGCAGTTACGGGTACAGAGACGAAAAACTGTTTTTT CASSYGYRDEKLFF
TRBJ1-1 TRBV6-5 - few TGTGCCAGCAGTAGGGACATCAACACTGAAGCTTTCTTT CASSRDINTEAFF
TRBJ2-7 TRBV2 TRBD1 - TGTGCCAGCACCTCGTCGCCAGGGACAGGGGACCACGAGCAGTACTTC CASTSSPGTGDHEQYF
TRBJ2-7 TRBV27 - - TGTGCCAGCAGTTTACCGAGCGGAGCCCCCTACGAGCAGTACTTC CASSLPSGAPYEQYF
TRBJ2-7 TRBV6-1 - - TGTGCCAGCAGTGATTTGGACAGTAGAGTCTACGAGCAGTACTTC CASSDLDSRVYEQYF